Each of the 3 T cell receptor beta chains below was sequenced from the same sample in a study of cytomegalovirus exposure and HLA in healthy donors. 13 Jbeta primers and 60 Vbeta primers were used for the PCR. The data were produced by immunoSEQ multiplex PCR, yet TCRdb's version contains in-frame clones alone and is incomplete. The table has more than 110,000 clones, almost 85% seen once. The material sequenced was PBMCs. These receptors all come from a man aged 25 to 40 in good health and CMV-seropositive.

The sample holds a few counts of this clone. J is TRBJ2-7 and V is TRBV28; TRBD2 matches 14 bases. V gave up 5 bases and J gave up 5 bases; unmatched junction bases: 5. CDR1 is MDHEN, CDR2 SYDVKM, per germline. CDR3 length: 15 residues. CDR3 bases: TGTGCCAGCAGTCCGGGACTAGCGGGAGCGGACGAGCAGTACTTC. It specifies CASSPGLAGADEQYF.

The V and J genes are TRBV7-2 and TRBJ1-5; D uncertain. V lost 2 bases and J lost 7, with 18 bases in between. The CDR3 covers 16 residues. Germline V lookup: CDR1 SGHTA, CDR2 FQGNSA. CDR3 in amino acids: CASSLSWTPEEQPQHF. Written as DNA, the CDR3 is TGTGCCAGCAGCTTAAGTTGGACTCCCGAGGAGCAGCCCCAGCATTTT.

The chain joins TRBV15 to TRBJ2-5, with TRBD1 matching over 9 bases. The assigned J gene may be wrong: the sequence end matches TRBJ2-7 better. The CDR3 contains 17 residues. From germline, CDR1 is LNHNV and CDR2 YYDKDF (reference sequence). The CDR3 sequence: CATSREKPGQGYYEQYF. In DNA form, the CDR3 reads TGTGCCACCAGCAGAGAAAAACCGGGACAGGGCTACTACGAGCAGTACTTC.